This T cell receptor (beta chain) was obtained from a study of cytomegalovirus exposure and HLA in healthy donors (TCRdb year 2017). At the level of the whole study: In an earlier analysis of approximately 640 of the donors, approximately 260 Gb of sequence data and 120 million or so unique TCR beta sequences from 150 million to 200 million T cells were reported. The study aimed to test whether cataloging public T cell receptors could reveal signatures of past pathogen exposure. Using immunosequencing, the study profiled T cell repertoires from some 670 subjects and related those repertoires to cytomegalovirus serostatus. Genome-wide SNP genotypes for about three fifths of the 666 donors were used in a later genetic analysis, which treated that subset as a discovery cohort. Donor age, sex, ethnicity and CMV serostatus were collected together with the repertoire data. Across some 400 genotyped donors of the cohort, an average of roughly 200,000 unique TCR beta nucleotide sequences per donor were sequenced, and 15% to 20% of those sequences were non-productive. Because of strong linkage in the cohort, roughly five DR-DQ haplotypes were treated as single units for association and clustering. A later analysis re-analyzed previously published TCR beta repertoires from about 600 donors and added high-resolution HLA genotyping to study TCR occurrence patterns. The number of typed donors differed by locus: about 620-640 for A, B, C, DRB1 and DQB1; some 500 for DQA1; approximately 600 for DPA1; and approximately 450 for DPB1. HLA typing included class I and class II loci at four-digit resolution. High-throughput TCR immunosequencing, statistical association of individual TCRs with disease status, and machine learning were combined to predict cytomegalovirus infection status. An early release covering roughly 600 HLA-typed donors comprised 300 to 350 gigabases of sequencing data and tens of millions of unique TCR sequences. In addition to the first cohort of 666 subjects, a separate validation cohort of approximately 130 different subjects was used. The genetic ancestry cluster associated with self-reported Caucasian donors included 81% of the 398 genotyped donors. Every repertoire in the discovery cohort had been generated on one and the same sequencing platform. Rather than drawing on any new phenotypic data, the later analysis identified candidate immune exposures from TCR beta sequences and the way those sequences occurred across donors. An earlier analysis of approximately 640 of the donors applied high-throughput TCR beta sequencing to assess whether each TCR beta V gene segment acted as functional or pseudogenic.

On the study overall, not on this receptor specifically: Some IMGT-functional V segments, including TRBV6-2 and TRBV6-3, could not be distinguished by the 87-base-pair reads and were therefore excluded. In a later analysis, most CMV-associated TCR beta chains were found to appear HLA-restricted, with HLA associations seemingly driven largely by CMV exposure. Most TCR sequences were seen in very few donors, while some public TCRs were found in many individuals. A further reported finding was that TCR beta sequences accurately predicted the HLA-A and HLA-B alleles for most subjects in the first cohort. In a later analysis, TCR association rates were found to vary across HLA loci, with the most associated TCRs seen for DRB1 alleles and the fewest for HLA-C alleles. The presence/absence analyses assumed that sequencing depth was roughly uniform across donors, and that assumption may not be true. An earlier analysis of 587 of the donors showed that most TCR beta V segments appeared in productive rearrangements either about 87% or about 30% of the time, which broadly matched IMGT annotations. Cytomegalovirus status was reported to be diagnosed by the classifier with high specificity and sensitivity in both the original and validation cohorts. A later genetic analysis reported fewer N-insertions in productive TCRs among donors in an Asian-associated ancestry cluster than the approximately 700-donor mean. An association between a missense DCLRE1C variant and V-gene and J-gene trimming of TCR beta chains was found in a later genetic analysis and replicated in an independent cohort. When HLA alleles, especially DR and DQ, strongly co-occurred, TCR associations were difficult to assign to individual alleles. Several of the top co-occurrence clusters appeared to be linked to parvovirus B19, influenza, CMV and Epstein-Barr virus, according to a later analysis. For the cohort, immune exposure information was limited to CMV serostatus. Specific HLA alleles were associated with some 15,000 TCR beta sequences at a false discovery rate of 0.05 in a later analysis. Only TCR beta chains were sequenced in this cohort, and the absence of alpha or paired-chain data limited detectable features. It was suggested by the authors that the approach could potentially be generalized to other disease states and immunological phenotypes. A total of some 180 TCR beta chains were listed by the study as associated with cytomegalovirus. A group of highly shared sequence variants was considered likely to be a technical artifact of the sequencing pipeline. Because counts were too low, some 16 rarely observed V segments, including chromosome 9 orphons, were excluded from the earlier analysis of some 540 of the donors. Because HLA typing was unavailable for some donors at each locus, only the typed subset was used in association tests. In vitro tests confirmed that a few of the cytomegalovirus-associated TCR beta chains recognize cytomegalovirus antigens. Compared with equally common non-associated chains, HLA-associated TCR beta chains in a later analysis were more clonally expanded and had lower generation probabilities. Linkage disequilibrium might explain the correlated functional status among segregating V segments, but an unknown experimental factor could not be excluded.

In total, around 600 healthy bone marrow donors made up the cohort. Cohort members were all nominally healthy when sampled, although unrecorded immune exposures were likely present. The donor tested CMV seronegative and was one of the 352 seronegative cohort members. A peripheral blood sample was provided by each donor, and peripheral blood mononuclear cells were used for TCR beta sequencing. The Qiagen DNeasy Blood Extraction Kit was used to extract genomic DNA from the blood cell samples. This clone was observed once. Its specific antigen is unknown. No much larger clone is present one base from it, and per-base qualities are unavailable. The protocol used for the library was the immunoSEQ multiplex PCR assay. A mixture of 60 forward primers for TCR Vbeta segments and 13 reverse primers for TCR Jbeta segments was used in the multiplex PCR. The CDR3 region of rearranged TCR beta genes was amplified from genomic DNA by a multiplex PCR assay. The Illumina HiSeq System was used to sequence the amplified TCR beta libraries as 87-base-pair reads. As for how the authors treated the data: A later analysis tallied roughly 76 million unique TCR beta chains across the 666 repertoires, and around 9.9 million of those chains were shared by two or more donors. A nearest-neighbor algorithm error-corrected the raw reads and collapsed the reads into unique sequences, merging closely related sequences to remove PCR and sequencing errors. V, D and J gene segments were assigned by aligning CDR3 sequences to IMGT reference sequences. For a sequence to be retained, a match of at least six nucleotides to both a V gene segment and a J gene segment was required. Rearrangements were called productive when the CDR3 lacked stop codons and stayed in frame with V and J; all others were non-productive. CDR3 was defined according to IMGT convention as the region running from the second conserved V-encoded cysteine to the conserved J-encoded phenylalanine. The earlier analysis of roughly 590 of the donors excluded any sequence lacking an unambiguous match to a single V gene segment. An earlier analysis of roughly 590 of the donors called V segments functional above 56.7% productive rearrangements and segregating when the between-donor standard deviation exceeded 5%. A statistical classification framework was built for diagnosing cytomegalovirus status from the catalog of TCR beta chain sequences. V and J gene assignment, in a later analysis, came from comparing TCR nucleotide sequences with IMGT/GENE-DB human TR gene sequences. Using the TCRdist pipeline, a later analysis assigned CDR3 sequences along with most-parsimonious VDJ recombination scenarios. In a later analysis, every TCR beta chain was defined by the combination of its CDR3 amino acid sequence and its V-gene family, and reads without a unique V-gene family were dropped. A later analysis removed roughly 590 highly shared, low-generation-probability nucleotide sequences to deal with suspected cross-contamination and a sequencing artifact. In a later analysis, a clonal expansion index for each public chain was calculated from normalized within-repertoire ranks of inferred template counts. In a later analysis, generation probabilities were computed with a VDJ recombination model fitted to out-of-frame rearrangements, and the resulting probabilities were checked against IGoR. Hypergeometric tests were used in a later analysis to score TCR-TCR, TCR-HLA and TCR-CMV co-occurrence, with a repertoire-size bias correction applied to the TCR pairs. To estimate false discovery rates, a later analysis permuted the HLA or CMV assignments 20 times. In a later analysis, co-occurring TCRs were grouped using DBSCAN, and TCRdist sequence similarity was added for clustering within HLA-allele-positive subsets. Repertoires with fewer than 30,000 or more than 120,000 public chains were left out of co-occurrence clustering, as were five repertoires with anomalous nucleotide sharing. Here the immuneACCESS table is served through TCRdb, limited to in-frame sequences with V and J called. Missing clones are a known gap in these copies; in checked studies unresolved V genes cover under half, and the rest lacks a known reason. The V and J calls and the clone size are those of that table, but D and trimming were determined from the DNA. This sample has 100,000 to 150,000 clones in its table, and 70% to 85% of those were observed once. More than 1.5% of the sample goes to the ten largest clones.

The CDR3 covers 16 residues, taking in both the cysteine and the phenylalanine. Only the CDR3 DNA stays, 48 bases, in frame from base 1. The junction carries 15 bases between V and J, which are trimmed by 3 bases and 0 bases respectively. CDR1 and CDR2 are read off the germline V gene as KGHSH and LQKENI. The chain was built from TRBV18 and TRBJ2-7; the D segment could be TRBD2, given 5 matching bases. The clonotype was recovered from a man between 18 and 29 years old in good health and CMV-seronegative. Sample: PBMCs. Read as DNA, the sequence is TGTGCCAGCTCACCTATGGACTTCGGGTCCTCCTACGAGCAGTACTTC. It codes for CASSPMDFGSSYEQYF.